This is a list of T cell receptor beta chains from one sample in a study of blood T cell repertoires in COVID-19. Only in-frame clones appear in the TCRdb table, and some are missing; sequencing was by immunoSEQ multiplex PCR. This table has 61,000 or so clones, 88% appearing once. The source material was peripheral blood. The receptors originated from a woman aged 50 to 60 with active or convalescent COVID-19. Each CDR3 is given with its conserved first and last residue. The D gene is left open where the match is weak. The size entry is marked missing in some rows and otherwise reads once, few, many or a size class.

>TRBJ1-5|TRBD1|-|15|TRBV2
CASSVTGVSNQPQHF
TGTGCCAGCAGTGTAACAGGGGTGAGCAATCAGCCCCAGCATTTT
>TRBJ2-1|-|-|17|TRBV15
CATSRDRPTSSYNEQFF
TGTGCCACCAGCAGAGACCGCCCGACTAGCTCCTACAATGAGCAGTTCTTC
>TRBJ2-3|-|-|14|TRBV29-1
CSVEQGGGTDTQYF
TGCAGCGTTGAGCAGGGGGGCGGCACAGATACGCAGTATTTT
>TRBJ2-2|TRBD1|-|16|TRBV9
CASSARTGRNTGELFF
TGTGCCAGCAGCGCGAGGACAGGCAGGAACACCGGGGAGCTGTTTTTT
>TRBJ2-1|-|-|11|TRBV20-1
CSAYYYNEQFF
TGCAGTGCGTATTACTACAATGAGCAGTTCTTC
>TRBJ2-3|-|-|12|TRBV28
CASEASTDTQYF
TGTGCCAGTGAAGCTAGCACAGATACGCAGTATTTT
>TRBJ2-7|TRBD2|-|11|TRBV20-1
CSASGRLEQYF
TGCAGTGCTAGCGGGAGGCTAGAGCAGTACTTC
>TRBJ1-6|-|-|14|TRBV5-4
CASSPATYNSPLHF
TGTGCCAGCAGCCCTGCTACTTATAATTCACCCCTCCACTTT
>TRBJ1-3|TRBD1|-|18|TRBV2
CASSGSGQGASSGNTIYF
TGTGCCAGCAGTGGTTCGGGACAGGGGGCTTCCTCTGGAAACACCATATATTTT
>TRBJ2-7|-|-|13|TRBV28
CASSQLGQREQYF
TGTGCCAGCAGTCAGCTGGGACAACGGGAGCAGTACTTC
>TRBJ1-4|-|-|17|TRBV7-6
CASSPRGVETLNEKLFF
TGTGCCAGCAGCCCCCGCGGAGTCGAAACGCTTAATGAAAAACTGTTTTTT
>TRBJ2-5|-|-|14|TRBV19
CASSIGTGGETQYF
TGTGCCAGTAGTATAGGGACCGGAGGGGAGACCCAGTACTTC
>TRBJ2-3|TRBD2|-|15|TRBV7-8
CATFRTGGVTDTQYF
TGTGCCACCTTCCGAACGGGAGGGGTCACAGATACGCAGTATTTT
>TRBJ1-4|-|-|17|TRBV4-2
CASSPESSHATNEKLFF
TGTGCCAGCAGCCCAGAATCCAGTCATGCAACTAATGAAAAACTGTTTTTT
>TRBJ1-1|TRBD1|-|15|TRBV27
CASRTFRTGNTEAFF
TGTGCCAGCAGAACATTCCGGACAGGGAACACTGAAGCTTTCTTT
>TRBJ2-5|-|-|13|TRBV6-1
CASSEGFGETQYF
TGTGCCAGCAGTGAAGGGTTCGGGGAGACCCAGTACTTC
>TRBJ1-4|-|-|13|TRBV15
CATSRDIGEKLFF
TGTGCCACCAGCAGAGATATCGGTGAAAAACTGTTTTTT
>TRBJ2-2|TRBD2|-|14|TRBV2
CASQGLAGAGELFF
TGTGCCAGCCAGGGACTAGCGGGAGCCGGGGAGCTGTTTTTT
>TRBJ2-7|-|-|16|TRBV7-2
CASSIISGLSSYEQYF
TGTGCCAGCAGCATTATTAGCGGACTTAGCTCCTACGAGCAGTACTTC
>TRBJ2-1|-|once|10|TRBV12-5
CASGFDEQFF
TGTGCTAGTGGTTTCGATGAGCAGTTCTTC
>TRBJ1-5|TRBD1|few|14|TRBV6-5
CASSWGTGDQPQHF
TGTGCCAGCAGTTGGGGGACAGGGGATCAGCCCCAGCATTTT
>TRBJ1-1|-|-|14|TRBV6-5
CASSYGQPNTEAFF
TGTGCCAGCAGTTATGGGCAGCCGAACACTGAAGCTTTCTTT
>TRBJ2-1|-|-|14|TRBV7-9
CASSQDRAYNEQFF
TGTGCCAGCAGCCAAGACAGAGCCTACAATGAGCAGTTCTTC
>TRBJ2-5|TRBD1|-|14|TRBV7-3
CASSFAGGQETQYF
TGTGCCAGCAGCTTCGCAGGGGGCCAAGAGACCCAGTACTTC
>TRBJ2-1|TRBD2|-|15|TRBV6-1
CASSDLAGVTNEQFF
TGTGCCAGCAGTGATCTAGCGGGAGTCACCAATGAGCAGTTCTTC
>TRBJ2-7|TRBD2|once|15|TRBV6-5
CASSQRTSGSYEQYF
TGTGCCAGCAGCCAGCGGACTAGCGGCTCCTACGAGCAGTACTTC
>TRBJ1-3|-|-|14|TRBV3-1/TRBV3-2
CASSHPRSGNTIYF
TGTGCCAGCAGCCACCCCCGCTCTGGAAACACCATATATTTT
>TRBJ2-1|-|-|15|TRBV19
CASSSPTDRYNEQFF
TGTGCCAGTAGTTCCCCCACCGACAGGTACAATGAGCAGTTCTTC
>TRBJ1-1|-|-|13|TRBV6-5
CASSAQGVTEAFF
TGTGCCAGCAGCGCTCAGGGTGTCACTGAAGCTTTCTTT
>TRBJ1-1|-|-|13|TRBV19
CAIPGHQNTEAFF
TGTGCCATTCCGGGACACCAGAACACTGAAGCTTTCTTT
>TRBJ2-1|-|-|15|TRBV29-1
CSVLTTSFYMDEQFF
TGCAGCGTCTTGACTACTAGTTTTTATATGGATGAGCAGTTCTTC
>TRBJ2-3|TRBD2|-|14|TRBV29-1
CSVSSGSSTDTQYF
TGCAGCGTATCTAGCGGATCTAGCACAGATACGCAGTATTTT
>TRBJ2-7|-|-|15|TRBV11-2
CASSLDRPDTYEQYF
TGTGCCAGCAGCTTAGATCGTCCAGACACCTACGAGCAGTACTTC
>TRBJ2-3|TRBD2|-|17|TRBV19
CASSIYGGGPSTDTQYF
TGTGCCAGTAGTATCTACGGGGGGGGCCCTAGCACAGATACGCAGTATTTT
>TRBJ2-7|-|-|13|TRBV10-2
CASRYRVPYEQYF
TGCGCCAGCAGGTACCGAGTACCCTACGAGCAGTACTTC
>TRBJ1-1|-|-|12|TRBV30
CAWSRAGTEAFF
TGTGCCTGGAGCCGAGCGGGCACTGAAGCTTTCTTT
>TRBJ2-2|-|-|15|TRBV5-4
CASSADLGGTGELFF
TGTGCCAGCAGCGCCGACCTAGGTGGGACCGGGGAGCTGTTTTTT
>TRBJ1-4|-|few|13|TRBV7-8
CASSPRQVEKLFF
TGTGCCAGCAGCCCCCGCCAGGTAGAAAAACTGTTTTTT
>TRBJ2-5|TRBD2|-|15|TRBV10-1
CASSEGAGVQETQYF
TGCGCCAGCAGTGAGGGCGCGGGGGTCCAAGAGACCCAGTACTTC
>TRBJ1-2|-|once|14|TRBV27
CASSIRGENYGYTF
TGTGCCAGCAGTATACGGGGTGAGAACTATGGCTACACCTTC
>TRBJ2-3|TRBD2|-|15|TRBV4-2
CASSQEAGARDTQYF
TGTGCCAGCAGCCAAGAGGCGGGAGCGAGAGATACGCAGTATTTT
>TRBJ2-2|TRBD2|-|16|TRBV5-8
CASSLALAGVNGELFF
TGTGCCAGCAGCTTGGCCCTAGCGGGAGTCAACGGGGAGCTGTTTTTT
>TRBJ1-2|TRBD1|-|13|TRBV5-4
CASRDRTNYGYTF
TGTGCCAGCCGGGACAGGACTAACTATGGCTACACCTTC
>TRBJ2-7|TRBD2|-|16|TRBV5-4
CASSPIAGVGSYEQYF
TGTGCCAGCAGCCCTATAGCGGGAGTAGGGTCCTACGAGCAGTACTTC
>TRBJ2-7|-|-|11|TRBV12-3/TRBV12-4
CAVGGRHEQYF
TGTGCCGTGGGGGGTCGGCACGAGCAGTACTTC
>TRBJ2-1|-|-|15|TRBV7-6
CASSFTWENNNEQFF
TGTGCCAGCAGCTTTACGTGGGAGAACAACAATGAGCAGTTCTTC
>TRBJ1-2|-|few|15|TRBV5-1
CASSISTETNYGYTF
TGCGCCAGCAGCATTTCGACAGAAACTAACTATGGCTACACCTTC
>TRBJ2-1|-|-|14|TRBV7-6
CASSLAGAQWEQFF
TGTGCCAGCAGCTTAGCGGGGGCACAGTGGGAGCAGTTCTTC
>TRBJ2-5|TRBD1|-|15|TRBV6-2/TRBV6-3
CASSLPGQGRETQYF
TGTGCCAGCAGTCTTCCGGGACAGGGCCGGGAGACCCAGTACTTC
>TRBJ2-3|TRBD2|-|19|TRBV15
CATSSTSSIKAGERDTQYF
TGTGCCACCAGCAGCACGAGTAGCATTAAAGCGGGAGAAAGAGATACGCAGTATTTT
>TRBJ2-1|TRBD2|once|15|TRBV27
CASSPAGEGYNEQFF
TGTGCCAGCAGCCCCGCGGGAGAAGGGTACAATGAGCAGTTCTTC
>TRBJ1-3|-|once|15|TRBV3-1/TRBV3-2
CASRRTGSSGNTIYF
TGTGCCAGCAGACGAACAGGGAGCTCTGGAAACACCATATATTTT
>TRBJ1-1|-|-|14|TRBV5-6
CASSFMSKDTEAFF
TGTGCCAGCAGCTTTATGTCTAAAGACACTGAAGCTTTCTTT
>TRBJ2-5|TRBD2|few|13|TRBV6-5
CASQLAIQETQYF
TGTGCCAGCCAACTAGCGATACAAGAGACCCAGTACTTC
>TRBJ2-5|TRBD2|-|13|TRBV5-6
CASSFGGLETQYF
TGTGCCAGCAGCTTCGGGGGGTTGGAGACCCAGTACTTC
>TRBJ2-1|TRBD2|-|15|TRBV6-5
CASSYDTSGRPEQFF
TGTGCCAGCAGTTACGATACTAGCGGGAGGCCCGAGCAGTTCTTC
>TRBJ2-7|-|few|11|TRBV9
CASSYRYQQYF
TGTGCCAGCAGTTATCGGTATCAGCAGTACTTC
>TRBJ1-5|-|once|13|TRBV24-1
CATSDPDRQPQHF
TGTGCCACCAGTGATCCCGATCGGCAGCCCCAGCATTTT
>TRBJ2-2|-|-|15|TRBV11-2
CASSSPRSRGGELFF
TGTGCCAGCAGCTCCCCTCGGTCCCGGGGGGGGGAGCTGTTTTTT